This T cell receptor beta chain was sequenced in a study of regulatory T cells in long-lasting Graves disease. CDR1 SEHNR and CDR2 FQNEAQ come from the germline V gene (reference sequence). V lost 0 bases to trimming and J lost 0 bases, with 12 bases between them. The length of the CDR3 is 16 residues. CDR3-region Arm-PCR and iRepertoire HTBI primers produced the TCR beta libraries. TCRdb re-derived calls from the multiplex PCR reads in MiXCR, one entry per CDR3 protein. The top ten hold 13% to 15% of the sample, which has hundreds of thousands of distinct CDR3 sequences, about 21% seen once. Described time point: persistent/refractory GD, antithyroid drugs over 5 years with positive TRAb. Preparation of the TCR library used RNA extracted from PBMCs.

The chain combines TRBV7-9 with TRBJ2-7; D is undetermined. The receptor was derived from a female donor with Graves disease. Sequencing used peripheral blood mononuclear cells (PBMCs), obtained when the disease was refractory, from a patient treated with antithyroid drugs. CDR3: CASSLASGRSSYEQYF. In DNA form, the CDR3 reads TGTGCCAGCAGCTTAGCGTCGGGCAGGAGCTCCTACGAGCAGTACTTC.